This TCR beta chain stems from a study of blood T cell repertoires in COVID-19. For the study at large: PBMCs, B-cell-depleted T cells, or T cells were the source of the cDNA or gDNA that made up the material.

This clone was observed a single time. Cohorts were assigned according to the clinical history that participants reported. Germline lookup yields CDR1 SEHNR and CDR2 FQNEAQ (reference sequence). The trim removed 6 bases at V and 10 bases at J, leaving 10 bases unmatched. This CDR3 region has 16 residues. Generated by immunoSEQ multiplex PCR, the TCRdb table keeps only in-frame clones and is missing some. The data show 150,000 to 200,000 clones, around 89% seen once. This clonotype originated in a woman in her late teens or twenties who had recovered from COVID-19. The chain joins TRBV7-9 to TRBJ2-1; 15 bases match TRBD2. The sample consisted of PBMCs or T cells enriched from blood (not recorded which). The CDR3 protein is CASRSGLAGGPQEQFF. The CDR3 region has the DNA TGTGCCAGCAGATCAGGACTAGCGGGAGGGCCACAGGAGCAGTTCTTC.